The 24 T cell receptor beta chains presented below share a single source sample, sequenced in a study of human T cells and chemical hapten exposure. Each CDR3 protein gets one entry after TCRdb re-called the RACE reads with MiXCR. The table lists nearly 350,000 distinct CDR3 sequences, roughly 6.9% of them singletons. The sample's time point: patch test 1, 2 weeks after DPC sensitization. Specified treatment: therapeutic diphenylcyclopropenone sensitization with weekly scalp DPC. Sequencing used whole blood, obtained in connection with sensitization to the hapten diphenylcyclopropenone (DPC). These receptors were obtained from a woman aged 18-35 years with alopecia areata. Some clones in this sample may be carry-over from other donors' samples.

This clonotype was observed a handful of times. The chain has TRBV12-3 or TRBV12-4 and TRBJ2-5; tentatively, D is TRBD1 or TRBD2 (5 bases each). V lost 6 bases, J lost 6 bases, and 17 bases lay in between. The CDR3 loop spans 14 amino acids. CDR3 amino acids: CASSRAGAPQTQYF. CDR3 in DNA: TGTGCCAGCAGCCGTGCCGGGGCCCCTCAGACCCAGTACTTC.

This clonotype showed up just a few times. V is TRBV6-5 and J is TRBJ1-1; possibly TRBD1 for D (5 bases). This CDR3 is built from 13 residues. Germline CDR1 is MNHEY and CDR2 is SVGAGI. Trimming cost V 6 bases and J 10 bases, with 18 bases left between them. CDR3 loop: CASSPLLRDPAFF. The CDR3 nucleotides are TGTGCCAGCAGCCCGCTACTCCGGGACCCAGCTTTCTTT.

This sequence joins TRBV6-2 or TRBV6-3 and TRBJ2-7, with 7 bases that match TRBD2. The CDR3 is 13 amino acids. CDR1 is MNHEY, CDR2 SVGEGT, per germline. Losses at the gene ends were 11 bases for V and 5 bases for J; bases not matched to a gene: 12. The CDR3 here is CAGLKAGTNEQYF. The DNA of the CDR3 is TGTGCCGGCCTGAAAGCGGGGACCAACGAGCAGTACTTC.

This clonotype was found many times. The gene calls are TRBV5-4 and TRBJ2-5, with 11 nucleotides matching TRBD2. Per the germline V gene, CDR1 is SGHNT and CDR2 is YYREEE (reference sequence). This CDR3 region has 16 residues. Trimming removed 4 bases from V and 5 bases from J; junction bases left unmatched: 10. The chain's CDR3 is CASSPKLAGGPETQYF. CDR3 bases: TGTGCCAGCAGCCCAAAGTTAGCGGGGGGGCCCGAGACCCAGTACTTC.

This clonotype was observed a few times. This chain joins TRBV7-9 and TRBJ1-6, with 8 bases matching TRBD1. Germline V gene data show CDR1 as SEHNR and CDR2 as FQNEAQ (reference sequence). Trimming removed 5 bases from V and 6 bases from J; junction bases left unmatched: 6. The CDR3 loop spans 15 amino acids. The CDR3 protein is CASSRTQGANSPLHF. CDR3 DNA: TGTGCCAGCAGCCGTACGCAGGGGGCTAATTCACCCCTCCACTTT.

A few counts support this clonotype. The rearrangement links TRBV5-1 to TRBJ2-4; possibly TRBD2 for D (6 bases). The CDR3 loop spans 14 amino acids. The germline gives CDR1 SGHRS, CDR2 YFSETQ. The V and J ends lost 5 bases and 0 bases respectively, with 9 bases between them. In nucleotides, the CDR3 is TGCGCCAGCAGTAATAGCGGAGCCAAAAACATTCAGTACTTC. This sequence encodes CASSNSGAKNIQYF.

This chain connects TRBV20-1 to TRBJ1-6, with 10 bases identical to TRBD1. V lost 6 bases to trimming and J lost 7 bases; unmatched junction nucleotides: 3. Germline lookup yields CDR1 DFQATT and CDR2 SNEGSKA (reference sequence). The CDR3 has 13 amino acids. CDR3 in amino acids: CSARTGGNSPLHF. DNA for the CDR3: TGCAGTGCCAGGACAGGGGGAAATTCACCCCTCCACTTT.

This clonotype came up many times. The chain has TRBV7-6 and TRBJ2-1; D call uncertain. V lost 6 bases, J lost 10 bases, and 16 bases lay in between. The CDR3 sequence is 13 residues long. Germline-derived CDR1 and CDR2 are SGHVS and FNYEAQ. The chain's CDR3 is CASSPILGNEQFF. CDR3 sequence (DNA): TGTGCCAGCAGTCCAATCCTGGGGAACGAGCAGTTCTTC.

The rearrangement joins TRBV20-1 to TRBJ1-5; 7 nucleotides line up with TRBD1. Germline lookup yields CDR1 DFQATT and CDR2 SNEGSKA (reference sequence). The V gene end was trimmed by 3 bases and the J gene end by 4 bases; junction bases not matched to a gene: 3. CDR3 length: 13 amino acids. CDR3 region: CSARGTVNQPQHF. The DNA of the CDR3 is TGCAGTGCTAGGGGGACAGTAAATCAGCCCCAGCATTTT.

The gene calls are TRBV3-1 and TRBJ2-1, with D uncertain. V dropped 4 bases and J dropped 1 base, with 8 bases sitting between them. CDR3 length: 14 residues. The germline gives CDR1 LGHDT, CDR2 YNNKEL (reference sequence). CDR3 DNA: TGTGCCAGCAGCCCCGAACCGTCCTACAATGAGCAGTTCTTC. It translates to CASSPEPSYNEQFF.

This clonotype was found a few times. The chain is built from TRBV2 and TRBJ1-4; maybe TRBD1 (5 bases). V lost 6 bases and J lost 3, with 11 bases in between. Per germline, CDR1 SNHLY and CDR2 FYNNEI. CDR3 size: 14 residues. The DNA of the CDR3 is TGTGCCAGCAGGGGGGAAGTTCCTAATGAAAAACTGTTTTTT. As protein: CASRGEVPNEKLFF.

The genes are TRBV5-1 and TRBJ2-1; D unclear. Germline lookup yields CDR1 SGHRS and CDR2 YFSETQ. The CDR3 is 14 residues long. The V end lost 5 bases, the J end lost 0 bases, and 9 bases lay between the germline ends. The CDR3 DNA is TGCGCCAGCAGTGAGAGAAGCTCCTACAATGAGCAGTTCTTC. Encoded protein: CASSERSSYNEQFF.

This clonotype was detected many times. This chain joins TRBV24-1 and TRBJ2-2; the D gene is possibly TRBD2 (6 bases). The CDR3 is 13 amino acids. Trimming cost V 9 bases and J 6 bases, with 13 bases left between them. Germline values: CDR1 KGHDR, CDR2 SFDVKD. The CDR3 sequence is CATALEGAGELFF. CDR3 DNA sequence: TGTGCCACCGCCCTGGAGGGAGCCGGGGAGCTGTTTTTT.

This chain joins TRBV12-3 or TRBV12-4 and TRBJ1-3; perhaps TRBD1 as D (6 bases). This CDR3 is built from 16 residues. Trimming removed 5 bases from V and 0 bases from J, with 14 bases in between. CDR3 in amino acids: CASSKTGYHSGNTIYF. DNA for the CDR3: TGTGCCAGCAGTAAAACAGGGTATCACTCTGGAAACACCATATATTTT.

This clonotype was counted at least ten times. V is TRBV2 and J is TRBJ1-1; TRBD1 is a possible D gene (6 bases). CDR1 and CDR2 (germline): SNHLY, FYNNEI. The CDR3 extends over 14 amino acids. With 6 bases removed from V and 3 bases from J, the gap between germline ends came to 14 bases. The DNA for the CDR3 is TGTGCCAGCAGAGTCAGGGGAGGGGACACTGAAGCTTTCTTT. It specifies CASRVRGGDTEAFF.

The chain is built from TRBV7-2 and TRBJ1-6, with D hard to call. The CDR3 is made up of 16 amino acids. The germline V gene encodes CDR1 SGHTA and CDR2 FQGNSA. The V and J ends lost 0 bases and 3 bases respectively, with 9 bases between them. CDR3 sequence reads: CASSLAGESYNSPLHF. In nucleotides, the CDR3 is TGTGCCAGCAGCTTAGCGGGAGAGAGCTATAATTCACCCCTCCACTTT. Combining the CDR3 with reference TRBV7-2 and TRBJ1-6 gives the whole variable domain GAGVSQSPSNKVTEKGKDVELRCDPISGHTALYWYRQSLGQGLEFLIYFQGNSAPDKSGLPSDRFSAERTGGSVSTLTIQRTQQEDSAVYLCASSLAGESYNSPLHFGNGTRLTVT.

This clonotype was detected ten times or more. This chain joins TRBV12-3 or TRBV12-4 and TRBJ2-7, with 7 bases lining up with TRBD1. V dropped 5 bases and J dropped 9; count of bases not matched to a gene: 4. The CDR3 runs 11 residues. CDR3 region: CASSETGVQYF. CDR3 nucleotides: TGTGCCAGCAGTGAAACAGGGGTGCAGTACTTC.

The chain is built from TRBV18 and TRBJ1-1; tentative D call: TRBD1 (6 bases). The V end lost 3 bases, the J end lost 7 bases, and 18 bases lay between the germline ends. The CDR3 spans 15 residues. Germline V gene data show CDR1 as KGHSH and CDR2 as LQKENI. The CDR3: CASSPPTTGGREAFF. As DNA, the CDR3 is TGTGCCAGCTCACCCCCGACCACCGGGGGCCGTGAAGCTTTCTTT.

This clonotype was counted a few times. The chain links TRBV6-2 or TRBV6-3 to TRBJ2-3; TRBD1 is a possible D gene (5 bases). The CDR3 runs 16 residues. CDR1 is MNHEY and CDR2 is SVGEGT in the germline V gene. Trimming removed 10 bases at V and 2 bases at J, with 22 bases between. The CDR3 loop reads CATLRQGRFYTDTQYF. For the CDR3, the DNA is TGTGCCACCCTGAGGCAGGGAAGGTTCTACACAGATACGCAGTATTTT.

The rearrangement joins TRBV20-1 to TRBJ1-5; D not resolved. The CDR3 length is 16 residues. V dropped 1 base and J dropped 1 base, with 14 bases sitting between them. Germline-derived CDR1 and CDR2 are DFQATT and SNEGSKA (reference sequence). The CDR3 nucleotides read TGCAGTGCTAGAGCGGTTGTCTCAGAGAGCAATCAGCCCCAGCATTTT. Protein: CSARAVVSESNQPQHF.

The table lists this clonotype with a few counts. This chain connects TRBV27 to TRBJ1-1; 8 positions agree with TRBD1. The CDR3 loop spans 14 amino acids. The ends lost 8 bases at V and 10 bases at J; junction bases unmatched: 15. CDR1 is MNHEY and CDR2 is SMNVEV in the germline V gene (reference sequence). The CDR3 DNA follows: TGTGCCAGCGCAGGTTTCAAGGACAGGGAGCCAGCTTTCTTT. It yields the protein CASAGFKDREPAFF.

In its sample, this clonotype was seen many times. The chain uses TRBV13 and TRBJ1-6; 7 positions match TRBD1. From germline, CDR1 is PRHDT and CDR2 FYEKMQ (reference sequence). V was clipped by 6 bases and J by 13 bases; unmatched bases: 9. CDR3 length: 13 residues. Written as DNA, the CDR3 is TGTGCCAGCAGGAACAGGGGCCTGTCGCCCCTCCACTTT. Protein sequence: CASRNRGLSPLHF.

There are many counts of this clonotype. The rearrangement links TRBV7-8 to TRBJ2-3, with a tentative D call TRBD1 (7 bases). Per the germline V gene, CDR1 is SGHVS and CDR2 is FQNEAQ. Trimming removed 5 bases from V and 1 base from J, with 22 bases in between. The CDR3 has 18 amino acids. The CDR3 is CASSPAAFRGVGTDTQYF. The CDR3 DNA is TGTGCCAGCAGCCCCGCCGCTTTCAGGGGGGTTGGCACAGATACGCAGTATTTT.

This clonotype has only a few counts. The chain couples TRBV6-2 or TRBV6-3 to TRBJ2-5; 8 bases are shared with TRBD1. Germline loops: CDR1 MNHEY, CDR2 SVGEGT. Trimming cost V 7 bases and J 5 bases; bases outside gene matches: 12. The CDR3 runs to 15 residues. The CDR3 DNA reads TGTGCCAGCACCTCGGGACAGGCCTCCCGGGAGACCCAGTACTTC. Translation: CASTSGQASRETQYF.